Shown below are 15 T cell receptor beta chains from a single sample sequenced in a study of blood T cell repertoires in COVID-19. The repertoire was sequenced with immunoSEQ multiplex PCR; TCRdb's copy has only in-frame clones and lacks some. Of approximately 130,000 clones listed, around 82% are singletons. Sequenced input: peripheral blood. The receptors shown here come from a man older than 75 with active or convalescent COVID-19.

This chain connects TRBV7-9 to TRBJ1-1, with 9 bases aligning to TRBD1. The CDR3 consists of 13 residues. Germline CDR1 reads SEHNR; CDR2 reads FQNEAQ (reference sequence). V lost 3 bases, J lost 7 bases, and 3 bases stayed unmatched. CDR3 DNA: TGTGCCAGCAGCTTTGGACAGGGGATTGAAGCTTTCTTT. It encodes CASSFGQGIEAFF.

This clone has just a few counts. The V and J genes are TRBV4-3 and TRBJ1-4; TRBD1 agrees at 10 bases. Germline V CDR1 and CDR2: LGHNA, YSLEER. Unmatched junction bases numbered 6, after V lost 0 bases and J lost 5 bases. The CDR3 is 17 amino acids. CDR3 residues: CASSQDMSTGGNEKLFF. The CDR3, as DNA: TGCGCCAGCAGCCAAGATATGTCGACAGGGGGCAATGAAAAACTGTTTTTT.

The table lists this clone with a few counts. V and J are TRBV29-1 and TRBJ1-2, with D tentatively TRBD1 (5 bases). Between the trimmed V and J ends, which lost 7 bases and 3 bases, there was a span of 12 bases. The CDR3 consists of 12 residues. Germline V gives CDR1 SQVTM, CDR2 ANQGSEA. The DNA of the CDR3 is TGCAGCGGCGTGCAGGGTGACTATGGCTACACCTTC. Translation gives CSGVQGDYGYTF. The full variable domain, completed using reference TRBV29-1 and TRBJ1-2, is SAVISQKPSRDICQRGTSLTIQCQVDSQVTMMFWYRQQPGQSLTLIATANQGSEATYESGFVIDKFPISRPNLTFSTLTVSNMSPEDSSIYLCSGVQGDYGYTFGSGTRLTVV.

J is TRBJ2-7 and V is TRBV7-9; D may be TRBD1 (5 bases). Germline V gene data show CDR1 as SEHNR and CDR2 as FQNEAQ (reference sequence). V was cut by 0 bases and J by 4 bases, with 7 bases left in between. The length of the CDR3 is 13 residues. The CDR3 protein is CASSLATGYEQYF. The DNA for the CDR3 is TGTGCCAGCAGCTTAGCCACAGGTTACGAGCAGTACTTC.

The V and J genes are TRBV5-1 and TRBJ1-5; D gene uncertain. Germline V gene lookup returns CDR1 SGHRS and CDR2 YFSETQ. V was shortened by 0 bases and J by 4 bases, with 5 bases between the two germline ends. This CDR3 comprises 13 residues. The CDR3: CASSLGSNQPQHF. The CDR3 DNA sequence: TGCGCCAGCAGCTTGGGTTCAAATCAGCCCCAGCATTTT. The entire variable domain, with the rest obtained from reference TRBV5-1 and TRBJ1-5, is as follows: KAGVTQTPRYLIKTRGQQVTLSCSPISGHRSVSWYQQTPGQGLQFLFEYFSETQRNKGNFPGRFSGRQFSNSRSEMNVSTLELGDSALYLCASSLGSNQPQHFGDGTRLSIL.

The chain employs TRBV2 and TRBJ2-1; D is ambiguous. With 2 bases removed from V and 10 bases from J, the gap between germline ends came to 6 bases. Germline V lookup: CDR1 SNHLY, CDR2 FYNNEI. CDR3 size: 11 residues. The CDR3 DNA reads as TGTGCCAGCAGTGAATATGAGGAGCAGTTCTTC. It yields the protein CASSEYEEQFF. Full variable domain (rest looked up from reference TRBV2 and TRBJ2-1): EPEVTQTPSHQVTQMGQEVILRCVPISNHLYFYWYRQILGQKVEFLVSFYNNEISEKSEIFDDQFSVERPDGSNFTLKIRSTKLEDSAMYFCASSEYEEQFFGPGTRLTVL.

V is TRBV7-2 and J is TRBJ1-6; 10 nucleotides line up with TRBD1. With V trimmed by 2 bases and J by 7 bases, 5 bases remained unmatched. Germline V gene data show CDR1 as SGHTA and CDR2 as FQGNSA. CDR3 length: 16 residues. Here the CDR3 reads CASSLRDRGRNSPLHF. The CDR3 region has the DNA TGTGCCAGCAGCTTAAGGGACAGGGGCAGGAATTCACCCCTCCACTTT.

This clone was observed a single time. This chain links TRBV6-2 or TRBV6-3 with TRBJ2-5; 8 bases are shared with TRBD1. V lost 4 bases to trimming and J lost 3 bases; unmatched junction nucleotides: 10. This CDR3 has 16 residues. CDR1 and CDR2 from the germline V gene are MNHEY and SVGEGT. Here the CDR3 reads CASSWAGGPWEETQYF. The CDR3 DNA follows: TGTGCCAGCAGTTGGGCAGGGGGCCCCTGGGAAGAGACCCAGTACTTC.

The chain joins TRBV6-8 to TRBJ1-1; 7 bases align to TRBD1. V dropped 2 bases and J dropped 1; count of bases not matched to a gene: 7. Germline V CDR1 and CDR2: MNHGY, SAAAGT. This CDR3 comprises 16 residues. The DNA for the CDR3 is TGTGCCAGCAGTTACCCCAGGGACAGAGGGAACACTGAAGCTTTCTTT. Translated, it gives CASSYPRDRGNTEAFF.

The rearrangement joins TRBV6-2 or TRBV6-3 to TRBJ2-1, with 10 positions matching TRBD2. CDR1 is MNHEY and CDR2 is SVGEGT in the germline V gene. The CDR3 is 18 amino acids. Trimming took 0 bases from V and 3 from J; bases not matched to a gene: 8. This chain's CDR3 is CASSYSTGASGGYNEQFF. For the CDR3, the DNA is TGTGCCAGCAGTTACTCGACAGGGGCTAGCGGGGGCTACAATGAGCAGTTCTTC.

V usage is TRBV28 and J usage is TRBJ2-7, with 8 bases that match TRBD1. V lost 0 bases, J lost 2 bases, and 3 bases stayed unmatched. In germline, CDR1 is MDHEN, CDR2 SYDVKM. The CDR3 extends over 15 amino acids. CDR3 protein: CASSLWDRVTYEQYF. The CDR3 nucleotides are TGTGCCAGCAGTTTATGGGACAGGGTAACCTACGAGCAGTACTTC.

This clone showed up just a few times. The genes are TRBV15 and TRBJ1-1, with 7 bases identical to TRBD1. This CDR3 contains 15 residues. Germline loops: CDR1 LNHNV, CDR2 YYDKDF (reference sequence). The V segment lost 2 bases and the J segment 1 base; nucleotides outside the gene matches: 4. The CDR3 nucleotides are TGTGCCACCAGCAGACGGGACAGACAGAACACTGAAGCTTTCTTT. It translates to CATSRRDRQNTEAFF.

This clone has just a few counts. The chain employs TRBV6-1 and TRBJ2-2; the D is unclear. Per germline, CDR1 MNHNS and CDR2 SASEGT. With 5 bases removed from V and 5 bases from J, the gap between germline ends came to 15 bases. The CDR3 totals 15 residues. Here the CDR3 DNA reads TGTGCCAGCAGTACCGAGGCGGTAATTACCGGGGAGCTGTTTTTT. This translates into CASSTEAVITGELFF.

The V gene is TRBV3-1 (or the pseudogene TRBV3-2), the J gene TRBJ2-7, with 8 bases fitting TRBD1. J was trimmed by 0 bases and V by 4 bases; bases with no gene match: 11. CDR3 length: 17 amino acids. From germline, CDR1 is LGHDT and CDR2 YNNKEL (reference sequence). The CDR3 reads CASSPTPGQDSSYEQYF. CDR3 in DNA: TGTGCCAGCAGCCCCACCCCGGGACAGGACAGCTCCTACGAGCAGTACTTC.

The V gene is TRBV29-1, the J gene TRBJ1-5, with a tentative D call TRBD1 (5 bases). Trimming removed 6 bases at V and 5 bases at J, with 17 bases between. The CDR3 is made up of 14 amino acids. The germline V gene has CDR1 SQVTM and CDR2 ANQGSEA. This CDR3 reads CSVLGGVGDQPQHF. In DNA, the CDR3 is TGCAGCGTCCTCGGGGGGGTGGGGGATCAGCCCCAGCATTTT.